This T cell receptor beta chain was observed in a study of metastatic and nonmetastatic thyroid tumors. Study-wide points: Within blood and tumor, benign nodules reportedly had significantly lower TCR beta diversity than malignant thyroid tumors did.

Germline V gene lookup returns CDR1 WNHNN and CDR2 SYGVQD (reference sequence). This CDR3 comprises 14 residues. V was trimmed by 4 bases and J by 0 bases, leaving 8 bases between them. About this clone: What it recognizes is unknown.

Thyroid surgery was performed in patients who had received no treatment beforehand. How the authors handled the data: The study's classifier, a distant-metastasis tool for papillary thyroid cancer, was built using CDR3 differences across clinicopathological groups. With MiXCR, TCRdb called clones anew from the PCR reads. The V and J calls here are based on TCRdb, not the publication. Among approximately 16,000 clones listed, about 32% were seen once. Sequencing used tumor tissue. This TCR came from a male donor with papillary thyroid cancer or a benign thyroid nodule (not recorded which). Some clones in this sample may be carry-over from other donors' samples. The V gene is TRBV10-1, the J gene TRBJ2-3; weak D call: TRBD2 (6 bases). The CDR3 spells CASSVGTSTDTQYF. The DNA for the CDR3 is TGCGCCAGCAGTGTGGGGACTAGCACAGATACGCAGTATTTT.